This T cell receptor (beta chain) was retrieved from a study of blood T cell repertoires in COVID-19. Overall study: Sites across the United States, Italy and Spain contributed samples from acute and convalescent COVID-19. T cells, B-cell-depleted T cells, or PBMCs supplied cDNA or gDNA.

Germline-derived CDR1 and CDR2 are SGHDT and YYEEEE. The CDR3 sequence is 13 residues long. The V end was cut by 3 bases, the J end by 5 bases, with 9 bases between. This clone was seen a single time. In the source study's methods: Reference gene primers were amplified, and this amplification served to estimate nucleated cell counts. Clones were sequenced by immunoSEQ multiplex PCR, and TCRdb holds only the in-frame ones, with some missing. The V and J calls and clone size come from that table; D and trimming were worked out from the DNA. The sample consists of fewer than 25,000 clones, around 90% of them appearing once.

The sequencing sample was made of peripheral blood. The chain uses TRBV5-6 and TRBJ2-1; possibly TRBD1 for D (6 bases). The TCR originated in a woman older than 75 with active COVID-19. This CDR3 reads CASSSGTNNEQFF. DNA of the CDR3: TGTGCCAGCAGCTCCGGGACAAACAATGAGCAGTTCTTC.